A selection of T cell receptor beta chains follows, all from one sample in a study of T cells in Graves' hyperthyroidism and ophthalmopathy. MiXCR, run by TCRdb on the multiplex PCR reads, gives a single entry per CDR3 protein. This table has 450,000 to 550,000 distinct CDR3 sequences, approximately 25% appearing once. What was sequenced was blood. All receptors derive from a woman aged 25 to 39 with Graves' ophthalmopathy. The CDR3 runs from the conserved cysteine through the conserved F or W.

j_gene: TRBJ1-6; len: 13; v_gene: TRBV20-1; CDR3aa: CSAQGSYNSPLHF
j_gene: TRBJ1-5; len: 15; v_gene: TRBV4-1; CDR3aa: CASSQGGAGGQPQHF
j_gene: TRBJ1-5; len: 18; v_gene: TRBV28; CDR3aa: CASSLPLGRGGRNQPQRF
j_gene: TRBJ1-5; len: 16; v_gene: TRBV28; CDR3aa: CASRTMAGRADQPQHF
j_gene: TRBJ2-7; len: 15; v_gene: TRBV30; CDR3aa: CAWRSPTRGSYEQYF
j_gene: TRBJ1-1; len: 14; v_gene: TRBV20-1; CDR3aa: CSAQRAGWYTEAFF
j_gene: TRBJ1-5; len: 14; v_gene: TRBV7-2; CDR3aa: CASSLLGVNQPQHF
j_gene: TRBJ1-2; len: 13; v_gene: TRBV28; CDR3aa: CASSPSANYGYTF
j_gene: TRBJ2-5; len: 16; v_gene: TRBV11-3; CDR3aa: CASSSAWDRGQETQYF
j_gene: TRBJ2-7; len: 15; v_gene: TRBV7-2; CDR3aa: CASSLVSTQGGEQYF
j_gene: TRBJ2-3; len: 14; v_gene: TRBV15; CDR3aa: CATSRDGGSDTQYF
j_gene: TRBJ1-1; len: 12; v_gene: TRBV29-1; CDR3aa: CSVSVTDTEAFF
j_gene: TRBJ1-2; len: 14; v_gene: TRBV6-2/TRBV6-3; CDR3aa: CASRETGVNYGYTF
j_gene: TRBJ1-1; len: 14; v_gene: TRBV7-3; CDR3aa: CASSLYRERTEAFF
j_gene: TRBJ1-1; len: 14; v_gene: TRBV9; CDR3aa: CASSVEISNTEAFF
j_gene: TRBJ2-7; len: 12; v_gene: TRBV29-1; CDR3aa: CSAQTDFYEQYF
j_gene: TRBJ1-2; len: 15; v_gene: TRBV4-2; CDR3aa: CASSPRDREFSGYTF
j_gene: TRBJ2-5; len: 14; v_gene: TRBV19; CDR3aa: CASSIGQWQETQYF
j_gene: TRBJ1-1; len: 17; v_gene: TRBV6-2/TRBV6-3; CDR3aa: CASSYSGQGNFFTEAFF
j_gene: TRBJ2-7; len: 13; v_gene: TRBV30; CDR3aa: CAWSTGVAYEQYF
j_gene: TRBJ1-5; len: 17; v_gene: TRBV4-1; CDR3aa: CASSQDADTGSNQPRHF
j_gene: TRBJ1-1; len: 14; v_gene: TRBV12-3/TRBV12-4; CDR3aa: CASTLGTGGAEAFF
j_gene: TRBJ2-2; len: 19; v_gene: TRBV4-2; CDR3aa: CASSQDQRAETLNTGELFF
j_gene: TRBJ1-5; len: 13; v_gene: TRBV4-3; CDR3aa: CASSQDGDQPQHF